Listed below are T cell receptor beta chains from one sample, sequenced in a study of shared clonotypes between healthy human individuals. Here immunoSEQ multiplex PCR was the method, and the copy in TCRdb shows in-frame clones only, minus some. The sample yields 2.5 million or so clones, 85% to 95% seen once. The sequenced sample was naive CD4+ T cells sorted from blood. The receptors shown here come from a man aged 18 to 30 in good health. Each CDR3 is given with its conserved first and last residue. The D gene is left open where the match is weak. Not every row has a clone size; where given, it reads once, few, many or a size class.

J gene	D gene	CDR3 length	clone size	V gene	CDR3 DNA	CDR3 protein
TRBJ2-7	TRBD1	14	-	TRBV4-1	TGCGCCAGCAGTCAGGGGGAAAGGCTCTACGAGCAGTACTTC	CASSQGERLYEQYF
TRBJ1-1	TRBD1	14	once	TRBV18	TGTGCCAGCTCACCATCTACAGGGGCCACTGAAGCTTTCTTT	CASSPSTGATEAFF
TRBJ2-7	-	17	-	TRBV28	TGTGCCAGCAGTCAAACCCCCCCCCGGGGAATTCCCTACGAGCAGTACTTC	CASSQTPPRGIPYEQYF
TRBJ2-7	TRBD2	15	-	TRBV7-6	TGTGCCAGCAGCTTAGGACTAGCGGGAGTGTACGAGCAGTACTTC	CASSLGLAGVYEQYF
TRBJ2-7	-	12	-	TRBV25-1	TGTGCCAGCAAAGCAAGCTCCAACGAGCAGTACTTC	CASKASSNEQYF
TRBJ2-5	TRBD1	15	-	TRBV14	TGTGCCAGCAGCCAAATGGGACAGGGAGGGGAGACCCAGTACTTC	CASSQMGQGGETQYF
TRBJ1-6	TRBD1	14	-	TRBV5-6	TGTGCCAGCAGCCGGGACAGGGAAAATTCACCCCTCCACTTT	CASSRDRENSPLHF
TRBJ2-5	-	15	-	TRBV6-5	TGTGCCAGCAGGCCCACAGGGAAGGGTGAAGAGACCCAGTACTTC	CASRPTGKGEETQYF
TRBJ1-1	TRBD1	15	-	TRBV7-9	TGTGCCAGCAGCCGGCTAGGGGGCGGTGGCACTGAAGCTTTCTTT	CASSRLGGGGTEAFF
TRBJ1-1	-	17	-	TRBV5-4	TGTGCCAGCAGCGCCCCGGGTCTATCACCTATGAACACTGAAGCTTTCTTT	CASSAPGLSPMNTEAFF
TRBJ1-5	-	15	-	TRBV28	TGTGCCAGCACCCGACTCATGGCTAGCAATCAGCCCCAGCATTTT	CASTRLMASNQPQHF
TRBJ1-5	-	13	-	TRBV10-2	TGCGCCAGCAGTGAGTCCGTCCGACAGCCCCAGCATTTT	CASSESVRQPQHF
TRBJ2-2	TRBD1	14	-	TRBV5-4	TGTGCCAGCAGCTGGACAGGAAACACCGGGGAGCTGTTTTTT	CASSWTGNTGELFF
TRBJ1-3	-	12	-	TRBV30	TGTGCCTGGAGGTCCCTGGGAAACACCATATATTTT	CAWRSLGNTIYF
TRBJ2-3	-	19	-	TRBV12-5	TGTGCTAGTGCCACGGACGGAAGGATCACGGAAGCAAGCACAGATACGCAGTATTTT	CASATDGRITEASTDTQYF
TRBJ2-7	TRBD1	15	-	TRBV27	TGTGCCAGCAGTTTAACTGGGACAGGGGTTTACGAGCAGTACTTC	CASSLTGTGVYEQYF
TRBJ2-3	TRBD1	14	-	TRBV6-1	TGTGCCAGCAGTGGACAGGGGGGCTCAGATACGCAGTATTTT	CASSGQGGSDTQYF
TRBJ1-1	TRBD1	17	few	TRBV30	TGTGCCTCCATAAGGACAGGCGTAGGGTCTCGAAGCACTGAAGCTTTCTTT	CASIRTGVGSRSTEAFF
TRBJ1-2	-	12	-	TRBV28	TGTGCCAGCAGTGGGGGGAACTATGGCTACACCTTC	CASSGGNYGYTF
TRBJ1-6	-	17	-	TRBV2	TGTGCCAGCAGTGCCGGCAGGGAAAGGTCCTATAATTCACCCCTCCACTTT	CASSAGRERSYNSPLHF
TRBJ1-4	-	15	-	TRBV5-1	TGCGCCAGCAGCCCAGCTGGGACGCTAAATGAAAAACTGTTTTTT	CASSPAGTLNEKLFF
TRBJ2-3	-	15	-	TRBV5-1	TGCGCCAGCAGCCCCAACAGGTCCCCCACAGATACGCAGTATTTT	CASSPNRSPTDTQYF
TRBJ2-7	-	15	-	TRBV5-6	TGTGCCAGCAGTTCGAGAGACAGCTTCCCCCGGGTGCAGTACTTC	CASSSRDSFPRVQYF